This T cell receptor beta chain was captured by sequencing in a study of circulating and synovial CD4+ cells in juvenile arthritis. TCRdb's copy holds only in-frame clones and misses some; the assay was immunoSEQ multiplex PCR. The data show some 16,000 clones, around 91% seen once. The trim removed 3 bases at V and 4 bases at J, leaving 7 bases unmatched. The V gene's germline CDR1 is SNHLY and CDR2 FYNNEI. This CDR3 region has 15 residues. Sequenced: CD4+ T cells from blood. This TCR was sampled from a human donor with juvenile idiopathic arthritis. The chain links TRBV2 to TRBJ2-3; TRBD2 agrees at 7 bases. For the CDR3, the DNA is TGTGCCAGCAGTGATGAGGGAGGGCGGGCAGATACGCAGTATTTT. This translates into CASSDEGGRADTQYF. Based on the CDR3 plus reference TRBV2 and TRBJ2-3, the full variable domain is EPEVTQTPSHQVTQMGQEVILRCVPISNHLYFYWYRQILGQKVEFLVSFYNNEISEKSEIFDDQFSVERPDGSNFTLKIRSTKLEDSAMYFCASSDEGGRADTQYFGPGTRLTVL.